These 26 T cell receptor beta chains were sequenced from one sample in a study of T cells in Graves' hyperthyroidism and ophthalmopathy. TCR beta CDR3 region amplification was performed from RNA transcripts. During a first-round RT-PCR of the TCR CDR3, the HTBI primer set was used. From the multiplex PCR reads, TCRdb called clonotypes with MiXCR, one entry per CDR3 protein. The sample records about 510,000 distinct CDR3 sequences, approximately 48% being singletons. Sequencing was done on a sample of peripheral blood or thyroid tissue (not recorded which). The source is an adult woman with Graves' disease, either hyperthyroidism or ophthalmopathy (not recorded which).

The chain combines TRBV7-2 with TRBJ1-6, with 8 bases aligning to TRBD1. Unmatched junction bases numbered 4, after V lost 1 base and J lost 8 bases. This CDR3 has 15 residues. Germline values: CDR1 SGHTA, CDR2 FQGNSA. CDR3 amino acids: CASSLGGQAYSPLHF. The CDR3 DNA sequence: TGTGCCAGCAGCTTAGGGGGACAGGCCTATTCACCCCTCCACTTT.

At least ten counts were recorded for this clonotype. V usage is TRBV10-3 and J usage is TRBJ2-2, with D uncertain. Trimming took off 2 bases at V and 1 base at J, with 5 bases between the two ends. The germline CDR1 and CDR2 sequences are ENHRY and SYGVKD. CDR3 size: 14 residues. The CDR3 nucleotides are TGTGCCATCAGTGAGACCGGGAACACCGGGGAGCTGTTTTTT. It specifies CAISETGNTGELFF.

There are many counts of this clonotype. The chain links TRBV19 to TRBJ2-6; TRBD1 aligns across 9 bases. V was clipped by 4 bases and J by 2 bases; unmatched bases: 6. This CDR3 region has 17 residues. Germline V gene lookup returns CDR1 LNHDA and CDR2 SQIVND (reference sequence). CDR3 bases: TGTGCCAGTAGTAAGGGACAGGGTTCTGCTGGGGCCAACGTCCTGACTTTC. Protein product: CASSKGQGSAGANVLTF.

The chain employs TRBV20-1 and TRBJ2-3; D may be TRBD1 or TRBD2 (5 bases each). In germline, CDR1 is DFQATT, CDR2 SNEGSKA (reference sequence). The CDR3 length is 12 residues. CDR3 sequence reads: CTATGPTDTQYF. The CDR3, as DNA: TGCACCGCCACGGGGCCCACAGATACGCAGTATTTT.

This clonotype was seen a handful of times. The chain employs TRBV7-2 and TRBJ2-6; D is undetermined. Trimming took 6 bases from V and 0 from J, leaving 6 bases between them. The CDR3 loop spans 14 amino acids. Germline assignment: CDR1 SGHTA and CDR2 FQGNSA. Here the CDR3 reads CASRDNSGANVLTF. The CDR3 nucleotides read TGTGCCAGCAGGGATAACTCTGGGGCCAACGTCCTGACTTTC.

The chain combines TRBV5-1 with TRBJ1-5; D gene ambiguous. From germline, CDR1 is SGHRS and CDR2 YFSETQ. The CDR3 is made up of 15 amino acids. V was clipped by 0 bases and J by 0 bases, with 7 bases between them. The CDR3: CASSLAAYSNQPQHF. DNA of the CDR3: TGCGCCAGCAGCTTGGCGGCGTATAGCAATCAGCCCCAGCATTTT.

Comment on this clonotype: A much larger clone lies a single base off, so this may be a read error. This chain connects TRBV7-9 to TRBJ2-7, with TRBD1 identical over 8 bases. J lost 5 bases, V lost 4 bases, and 4 bases had no gene match. CDR1 is SEHNR, CDR2 FQNEAQ, per germline (reference sequence). The CDR3 length is 13 residues. In DNA form, the CDR3 reads TGTGCCAGCAGCTACCGGGACAGGAACGAGCAGTACTTC. Protein product: CASSYRDRNEQYF.

Turning to this clonotype: This could be a read error, since a much larger clone is one nucleotide away. The V and J genes are TRBV11-3 and TRBJ2-5, with TRBD2 matching over 12 bases. The CDR3 totals 16 residues. The germline V gene has CDR1 SGHNT and CDR2 YENEEA. V lost 5 bases, J lost 2 bases, and 6 bases stayed unmatched. CDR3 protein: CASSRATSGSQETQYF. DNA for the CDR3: TGTGCCAGCAGCCGAGCGACTAGCGGGAGTCAAGAGACCCAGTACTTC.

This clonotype came up a few times. This rearrangement joins TRBV5-1 to TRBJ1-1; no clear D gene. Germline CDR1 SGHRS, CDR2 YFSETQ. The CDR3 totals 15 residues. The ends were cut back, 3 bases at V and 1 base at J, with 13 bases in the middle. The CDR3: CASSSGINSNTEAFF. DNA of the CDR3: TGCGCCAGCAGCTCGGGGATTAATTCGAACACTGAAGCTTTCTTT.

The chain uses TRBV20-1 and TRBJ1-6, with 7 bases lining up with TRBD1. The germline V gene has CDR1 DFQATT and CDR2 SNEGSKA (reference sequence). This CDR3 is 12 amino acids long. V was pared by 7 bases and J by 7 bases, with 4 bases of the junction left unmatched. The chain's CDR3 is CSETGPNSPLHF. The CDR3, as DNA: TGCAGTGAGACAGGGCCCAATTCACCCCTCCACTTT.

V gene TRBV7-9 combines with J gene TRBJ2-5; unclear D gene. Trimming pared 4 bases from V and 10 bases from J, leaving 19 bases between. The CDR3 consists of 14 residues. Per germline, CDR1 SEHNR and CDR2 FQNEAQ (reference sequence). In DNA form, the CDR3 reads TGTGCCAGCAGCTCATGGGCCATATCCGATGTCCAGTACTTC. Its protein product is CASSSWAISDVQYF. Combining the CDR3 with reference TRBV7-9 and TRBJ2-5 gives the whole variable domain DTGVSQNPRHKITKRGQNVTFRCDPISEHNRLYWYRQTLGQGPEFLTYFQNEAQLEKSRLLSDRFSAERPKGSFSTLEIQRTEQGDSAMYLCASSSWAISDVQYFGPGTRLLVL.

This clonotype was observed many times. The chain uses TRBV29-1 and TRBJ2-7, with 7 bases aligning to TRBD1. Germline V gene lookup returns CDR1 SQVTM and CDR2 ANQGSEA. The V gene end was trimmed by 4 bases and the J gene end by 6 bases; junction bases not matched to a gene: 9. The length of the CDR3 is 13 residues. In DNA form, the CDR3 reads TGCAGCGTTGGAAACACAGGGGCATTCGAGCAGTACTTC. Translated: CSVGNTGAFEQYF.

On this clonotype itself: A much larger clone lies a single base off, so this may be a read error. The V and J genes are TRBV4-1 and TRBJ2-2; D gene ambiguous. The ends were cut back, 3 bases at V and 8 bases at J, with 10 bases in the middle. Germline V gives CDR1 MGHRA, CDR2 YSYEKL. The CDR3 runs to 13 residues. The CDR3 DNA reads TGCGCCAGCAGCCAGTCCAGGACGGGGGAGCTGTTTTTT. The encoded protein is CASSQSRTGELFF.

This rearrangement joins TRBV10-2 to TRBJ2-1; D is ambiguous. The CDR3 sequence is 14 residues long. V lost 6 bases to trimming and J lost 0 bases, with 9 bases between them. Germline V gene lookup returns CDR1 WSHSY and CDR2 SAAADI. The CDR3 protein is CASSTGSSYNEQFF. The DNA for the CDR3 is TGCGCCAGCAGCACGGGTAGCTCCTACAATGAGCAGTTCTTC.

This clonotype came up once. This chain joins TRBV4-2 and TRBJ2-2, with TRBD2 matching over 9 bases. After removal of 0 bases from V and 3 bases from J, the junction contained 2 bases not matched to a gene. Germline CDR1 reads LGHNA; CDR2 reads YNFKEQ. The CDR3 is made up of 16 amino acids. The CDR3 nucleotides are TGTGCCAGCAGCCAAGAGCGGGAGGGTTACACCGGGGAGCTGTTTTTT. Translation: CASSQEREGYTGELFF.

This clonotype showed up just a few times. The V gene is TRBV5-5, the J gene TRBJ2-7; a possible D gene is TRBD1 (6 bases). V dropped 4 bases and J dropped 0 bases, with 17 bases sitting between them. Germline V CDR1 and CDR2: SGHKS, YYEKEE (reference sequence). The CDR3 runs 16 residues. The CDR3 here is CASSTLGQITSYEQYF. As DNA, the CDR3 is TGTGCCAGCAGCACCCTTGGACAGATAACCTCCTACGAGCAGTACTTC.

This chain joins TRBV28 and TRBJ2-7; TRBD2 matches 12 bases. Losses at the gene ends were 3 bases for V and 6 bases for J; bases not matched to a gene: 3. CDR1 and CDR2 (germline): MDHEN, SYDVKM. The CDR3 has 14 residues. In DNA form, the CDR3 reads TGTGCCAGCAGTTTGCTAGCGGGAGGGGTCGAGCAGTACTTC. Amino acids: CASSLLAGGVEQYF.

This clonotype was seen repeatedly, ten times or more. The V call is TRBV29-1, the J call TRBJ1-2; D is unresolved. V was clipped by 4 bases and J by 6 bases, with 15 bases between them. Germline values: CDR1 SQVTM, CDR2 ANQGSEA. This CDR3 comprises 13 residues. CDR3 bases: TGCAGCGTTGTAAGGGATGATTGGAATGGCTACACCTTC. Protein product: CSVVRDDWNGYTF.

This clonotype was found many times. The chain couples TRBV7-2 to TRBJ2-2, with D uncertain. The ends were cut back, 1 base at V and 2 bases at J, with 5 bases in the middle. The CDR3 is 14 amino acids. Germline CDR1 is SGHTA and CDR2 is FQGNSA. As DNA, the CDR3 is TGTGCCAGCAGCTTAGACTTTAACACCGGGGAGCTGTTTTTT. Protein sequence: CASSLDFNTGELFF.

The genes are TRBV14 and TRBJ1-2, with 8 bases identical to TRBD1. V shed 5 bases and J 6 bases; nucleotides not matched to a gene: 11. Germline loops: CDR1 SGHDN, CDR2 FVKESK. The CDR3 has 15 residues. Here the CDR3 DNA reads TGTGCCAGCAGCACAAGGGACAGGTCCTTCGATGGCTACACCTTC. Translation gives CASSTRDRSFDGYTF.

In this sample, this clonotype turned up a few times. As DNA, the CDR3 is TGCAGCGTTACAGGTGGATCTGGGGCCAACGTCCTGACTTTC. Amino acid sequence: CSVTGGSGANVLTF. The chain employs TRBV29-1 and TRBJ2-6; maybe TRBD1 (5 bases). Looked up from germline, CDR1 is SQVTM and CDR2 is ANQGSEA. V dropped 5 bases and J dropped 1 base, with 9 bases sitting between them. The length of the CDR3 is 14 residues.

In this sample, this clonotype turned up a few times. The J gene is TRBJ2-5, the V gene TRBV11-2; D is ambiguous. The CDR3 has 13 amino acids. V was clipped by 4 bases and J by 0 bases, with 6 bases between them. CDR1 and CDR2 from the germline V gene are SGHAT and FQNNGV. The CDR3 loop is CASSSMYQETQYF. The CDR3 DNA reads as TGTGCCAGCAGCTCTATGTACCAAGAGACCCAGTACTTC.

With regard to this clonotype: A much larger clone is a single base away; this may be a read error. In this CDR3 the conserved last residue, phenylalanine or tryptophan, is missing, so a read error is likely. CDR3 nucleotide sequence: TGTGCCATCAGTGACCCCAGGGATAATTCACCCCTCCACCTT. Protein sequence: CAISDPRDNSPLHL. This chain connects TRBV10-3 to TRBJ1-6; possible D gene TRBD1, 5 bases. The germline gives CDR1 ENHRY, CDR2 SYGVKD. Trimming took off 3 bases at V and 5 bases at J, with 8 bases between the two ends. The CDR3 has 14 residues.

This clonotype was observed a few times. This rearrangement joins TRBV2 to TRBJ1-4; D might be TRBD1 (6 bases). The germline V and J ends were trimmed by 6 bases and 14 bases, with 19 bases remaining between them. Looked up from germline, CDR1 is SNHLY and CDR2 is FYNNEI. This CDR3 comprises 13 residues. The CDR3 loop reads CASRGTATRGLFF. The CDR3 nucleotides are TGTGCCAGCAGAGGGACGGCCACGAGGGGGCTGTTTTTT.

Only a few counts were recorded for this clonotype. V gene TRBV2 combines with J gene TRBJ2-3; D call uncertain. The CDR3 covers 13 residues. From germline, CDR1 is SNHLY and CDR2 FYNNEI. V was pared by 6 bases and J by 2 bases, with 9 bases between. The CDR3 DNA reads as TGTGCCAGCAGGGAATTCCACACAGATACGCAGTATTTT. As protein: CASREFHTDTQYF. Complete variable domain (other parts from reference TRBV2 and TRBJ2-3): EPEVTQTPSHQVTQMGQEVILRCVPISNHLYFYWYRQILGQKVEFLVSFYNNEISEKSEIFDDQFSVERPDGSNFTLKIRSTKLEDSAMYFCASREFHTDTQYFGPGTRLTVL.

Many counts were recorded for this clonotype. V and J are TRBV19 and TRBJ1-5; D is unclear. In germline, CDR1 is LNHDA, CDR2 SQIVND (reference sequence). V shed 2 bases and J shed 5 bases, with 7 bases lying between them. The CDR3 totals 13 residues. The CDR3 DNA is TGTGCCAGTAGTATATCGATCTATCAGCCCCAGCATTTT. Translation gives CASSISIYQPQHF.